This T cell receptor beta chain was retrieved from a study of graft-versus-host responses after intestinal transplantation. There are a few counts of this clone. Libraries were prepared by immunoSEQ multiplex PCR; TCRdb keeps only in-frame clonotypes and omits some of them. Here the sample spans 20,000 to 25,000 clones, about half being singletons. This CDR3 has 13 amino acids. The germline V gene has CDR1 LNHDA and CDR2 SQIVND (reference sequence). J was trimmed by 5 bases and V by 5 bases; bases with no gene match: 5. Study-wide findings and caveats: Subjects displaying graft-donor T cell macrochimerism possessed elevated graft-versus-host to host-versus-graft clonal ratios inside allografts.

The chain joins TRBV19 to TRBJ1-2; 7 bases map to TRBD1. This clonotype was sampled from a human patient who received an intestinal transplant. Sequenced here: alloreactive CD4+ T cells from a mixed lymphocyte reaction culture, sampled before intestinal transplant. Specified subset: CFSE-low proliferating T cells sorted from approximately six-day pre-transplant mixed lymphocyte reaction (GvH or HvG direction). The CDR3 nucleotides are TGTGCCAGTAGTCGGCAGGGGGAATATGGCTACACCTTC. Protein: CASSRQGEYGYTF. Combining the CDR3 with reference TRBV19 and TRBJ1-2 gives the whole variable domain DGGITQSPKYLFRKEGQNVTLSCEQNLNHDAMYWYRQDPGQGLRLIYYSQIVNDFQKGDIAEGYSVSREKKESFPLTVTSAQKNPTAFYLCASSRQGEYGYTFGSGTRLTVV.